The T cell receptor (beta chain) described here comes from a study of vaccination effects on CD4 cells after COVID-19. Profiled with immunoSEQ multiplex PCR; TCRdb holds only in-frame clones, not every one. This table has about 72,000 clones, around 81% appearing once. Regarding this clone: Its matching antigen is unknown.

CD4+ T cells specific for antigen were expanded with viral peptide pools by the ViraFEST assay before sequencing. Researchers isolated CD4+ T cells once approximately 10 days of culture had elapsed. Subjects were given two BNT162b2 or mRNA-1273 vaccine doses. People in the vaccine group had not been infected with SARS-CoV-2 before, and their nucleocapsid antibodies were negative. Some 2 million PBMC per well received around 9.3 IU/ml IL-2 and 8 to 10 ug/ml peptides in culture. V shed 2 bases and J shed 3 bases, with 17 bases lying between them. Germline V gene data show CDR1 as SGHRS and CDR2 as YFSETQ. The CDR3 extends over 16 amino acids.

The specimen comprised CD4+ T cells from PBMCs cultured with HCoV-229E spike peptides, sampled after COVID-19 vaccination. The chain combines TRBV5-1 with TRBJ1-1; D is possibly TRBD1 (6 bases). The source is a human donor who received a COVID-19 vaccine. The DNA of the CDR3 is TGCGCCAGCAGCTTAGACGGGACACCCAGTCACACTGAAGCTTTCTTT. Encoded protein: CASSLDGTPSHTEAFF.